This paragraph covers one TCR beta chain sequence. Its target is unknown. In the PCR, 60 Vbeta and 13 Jbeta primers were used. Only in-frame clones appear in the TCRdb table, and some are missing; sequencing was by immunoSEQ multiplex PCR. The sample contains around 100,000 clones, approximately 81% of which appear only once. The data derive from a study of cytomegalovirus exposure and HLA in healthy donors. Study-level findings and limits: Some TCR beta chains (more than 150 of them) were listed as cytomegalovirus-associated. Later analysis suggested links between common viral pathogens and several top significant clusters.

From germline, CDR1 is MGHRA and CDR2 YSYEKL. The CDR3 is 18 residues long. The V segment lost 6 bases and the J segment 1 base; nucleotides outside the gene matches: 9. Sequencing was done on a sample of PBMCs. This receptor was identified in a woman between 40 and 50 years old in good health and CMV-seropositive. This chain joins TRBV4-1 and TRBJ2-3; 14 bases match TRBD2. CDR3 region: CASRSGTSGRGGTDTQYF. The CDR3 nucleotides read TGCGCCAGCAGGTCCGGGACTAGCGGGAGAGGGGGCACAGATACGCAGTATTTT.